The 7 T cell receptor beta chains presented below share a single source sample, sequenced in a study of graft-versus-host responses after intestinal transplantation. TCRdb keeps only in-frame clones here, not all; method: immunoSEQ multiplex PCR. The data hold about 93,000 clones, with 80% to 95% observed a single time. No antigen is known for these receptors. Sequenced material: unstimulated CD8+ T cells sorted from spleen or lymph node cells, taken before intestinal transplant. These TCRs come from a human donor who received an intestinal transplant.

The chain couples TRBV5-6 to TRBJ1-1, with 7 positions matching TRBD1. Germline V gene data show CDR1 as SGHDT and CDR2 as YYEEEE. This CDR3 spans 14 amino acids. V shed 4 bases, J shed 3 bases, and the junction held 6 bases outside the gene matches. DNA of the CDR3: TGTGCCAGCAGCCCCGGGACAGACTACACTGAAGCTTTCTTT. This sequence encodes CASSPGTDYTEAFF. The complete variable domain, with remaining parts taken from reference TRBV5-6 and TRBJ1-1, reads DAGVTQSPTHLIKTRGQQVTLRCSPKSGHDTVSWYQQALGQGPQFIFQYYEEEERQRGNFPDRFSGHQFPNYSSELNVNALLLGDSALYLCASSPGTDYTEAFFGQGTRLTVV.

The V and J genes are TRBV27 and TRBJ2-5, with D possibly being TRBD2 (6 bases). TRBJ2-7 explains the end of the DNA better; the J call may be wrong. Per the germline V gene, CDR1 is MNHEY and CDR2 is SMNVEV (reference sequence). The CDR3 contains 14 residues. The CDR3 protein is CASSLMAGSYEQYF. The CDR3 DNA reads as TGTGCCAGCAGTTTGATGGCGGGATCCTACGAGCAGTACTTC.

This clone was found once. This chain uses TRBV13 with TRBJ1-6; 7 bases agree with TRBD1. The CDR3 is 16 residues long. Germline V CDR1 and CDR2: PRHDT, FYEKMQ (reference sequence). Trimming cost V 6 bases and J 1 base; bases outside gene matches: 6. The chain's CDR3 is CASSQQGLSYNSPLHF. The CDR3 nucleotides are TGTGCCAGCAGTCAACAGGGGTTGTCCTATAATTCACCCCTCCACTTT.

The CDR3 DNA sequence: TGTGCCACCAGGGGGGCCCTAGAAAAACTGTTTTTT. The encoded protein is CATRGALEKLFF. The genes are TRBV27 and TRBJ1-4; 7 bases are a match to TRBD1. The V and J ends lost 10 bases and 8 bases, in that order; junction bases with no gene match: 7. The CDR3 spans 12 residues. The V gene's germline CDR1 is MNHEY and CDR2 SMNVEV (reference sequence). Looking up the rest from reference TRBV27 and TRBJ1-4 gives the full variable domain: EAQVTQNPRYLITVTGKKLTVTCSQNMNHEYMSWYRQDPGLGLRQIYYSMNVEVTDKGDVPEGYKVSRKEKRNFPLILESPSPNQTSLYFCATRGALEKLFFGSGTQLSVL.

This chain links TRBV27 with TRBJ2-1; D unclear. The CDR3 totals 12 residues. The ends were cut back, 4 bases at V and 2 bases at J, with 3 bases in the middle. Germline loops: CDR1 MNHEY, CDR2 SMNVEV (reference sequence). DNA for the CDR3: TGTGCCAGCAGTTCAGCCTACAATGAGCAGTTCTTC. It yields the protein CASSSAYNEQFF.

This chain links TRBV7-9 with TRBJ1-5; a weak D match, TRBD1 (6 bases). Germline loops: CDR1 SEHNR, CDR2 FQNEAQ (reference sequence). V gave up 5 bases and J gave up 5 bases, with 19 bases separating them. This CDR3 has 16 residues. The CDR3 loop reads CASSPKDSRVDQPQHF. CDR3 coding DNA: TGTGCCAGCAGCCCGAAGGACAGTAGGGTTGATCAGCCCCAGCATTTT.

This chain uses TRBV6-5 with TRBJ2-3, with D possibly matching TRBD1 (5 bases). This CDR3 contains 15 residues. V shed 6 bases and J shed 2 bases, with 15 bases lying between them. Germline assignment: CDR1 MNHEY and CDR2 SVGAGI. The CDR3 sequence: CASSRSTEHTDTQYF. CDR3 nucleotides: TGTGCCAGCAGCAGGTCGACAGAACACACAGATACGCAGTATTTT.